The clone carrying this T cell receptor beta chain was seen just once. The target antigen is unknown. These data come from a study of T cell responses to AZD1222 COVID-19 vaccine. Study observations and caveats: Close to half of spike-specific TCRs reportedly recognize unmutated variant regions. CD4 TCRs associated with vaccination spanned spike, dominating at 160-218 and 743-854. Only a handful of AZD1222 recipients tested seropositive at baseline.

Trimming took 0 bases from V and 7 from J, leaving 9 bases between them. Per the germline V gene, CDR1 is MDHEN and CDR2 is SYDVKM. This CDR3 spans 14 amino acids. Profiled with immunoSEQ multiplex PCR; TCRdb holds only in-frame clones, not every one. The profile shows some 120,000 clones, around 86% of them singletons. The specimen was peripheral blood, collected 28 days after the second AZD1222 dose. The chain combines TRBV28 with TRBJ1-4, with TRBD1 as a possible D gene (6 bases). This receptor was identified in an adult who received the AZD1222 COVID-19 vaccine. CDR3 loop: CASSLWGGGEKLFF. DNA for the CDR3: TGTGCCAGCAGTTTATGGGGGGGCGGTGAAAAACTGTTTTTT.